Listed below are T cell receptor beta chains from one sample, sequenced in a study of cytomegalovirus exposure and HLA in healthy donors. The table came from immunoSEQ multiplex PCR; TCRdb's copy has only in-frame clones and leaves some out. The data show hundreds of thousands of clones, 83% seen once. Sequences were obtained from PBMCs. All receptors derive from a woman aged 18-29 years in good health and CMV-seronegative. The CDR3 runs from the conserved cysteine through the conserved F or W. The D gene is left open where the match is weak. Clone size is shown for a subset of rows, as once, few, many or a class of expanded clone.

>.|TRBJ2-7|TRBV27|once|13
CASSLFRGGEQYF
TGTGCCAGCAGTTTATTCCGTGGGGGCGAGCAGTACTTC
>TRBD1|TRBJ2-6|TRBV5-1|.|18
CASSTRQGFNSGANVLTF
TGCGCCAGCAGCACCCGACAGGGATTCAACTCTGGGGCCAACGTCCTGACTTTC
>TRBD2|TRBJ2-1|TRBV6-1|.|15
CASKLTSGGANEQFF
TGTGCCAGCAAACTGACTAGCGGGGGGGCTAATGAGCAGTTCTTC
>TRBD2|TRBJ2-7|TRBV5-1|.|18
CASSPGGTSGPTKGEQYF
TGCGCCAGCAGCCCGGGGGGGACTAGCGGGCCCACCAAGGGGGAGCAGTACTTC
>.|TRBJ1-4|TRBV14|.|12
CASSQEGEKLFF
TGTGCCAGCAGCCAAGAGGGTGAAAAACTGTTTTTT
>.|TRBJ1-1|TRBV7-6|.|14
CASSLGRDGMQAFF
TGTGCCAGCAGCCTGGGAAGGGACGGCATGCAAGCTTTCTTT
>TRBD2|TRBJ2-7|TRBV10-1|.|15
CASSERLAGVDEQYF
TGCGCCAGCAGTGAACGGCTAGCGGGAGTCGACGAGCAGTACTTC
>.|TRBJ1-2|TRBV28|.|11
CASSKTGLDTF
TGTGCCAGCAGTAAGACAGGACTTGACACCTTC
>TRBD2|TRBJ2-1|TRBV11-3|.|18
CASSLDSPGSGLYNEQFF
TGTGCCAGCAGCTTAGATTCCCCCGGTAGCGGGCTTTACAATGAGCAGTTCTTC
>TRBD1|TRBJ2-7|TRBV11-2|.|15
CASSLSQDRASEQYF
TGTGCCAGCAGCTTAAGCCAGGACAGGGCCTCCGAGCAGTACTTC
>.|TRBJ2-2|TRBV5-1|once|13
CASSVTLSGELFF
TGCGCCAGCAGCGTTACTCTTAGCGGGGAGCTGTTTTTT
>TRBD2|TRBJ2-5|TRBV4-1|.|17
CASSQGSSGRAGETQYF
TGCGCCAGCAGCCAAGGTTCTAGCGGGAGGGCCGGGGAGACCCAGTACTTC
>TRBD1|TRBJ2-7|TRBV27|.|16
CASSLRRQGLIYEQYF
TGTGCCAGCAGTTTACGGCGACAGGGCCTTATCTACGAGCAGTACTTC
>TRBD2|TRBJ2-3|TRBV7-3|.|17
CASSSPPQRGNTDTQYF
TGTGCCAGCAGCTCCCCCCCCCAGCGGGGGAATACAGATACGCAGTATTTT
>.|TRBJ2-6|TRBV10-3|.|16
CAISESEGSGANVLTF
TGTGCCATCAGTGAGTCGGAGGGTTCTGGGGCCAACGTCCTGACTTTC
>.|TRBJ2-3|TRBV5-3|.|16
CARSRGRTARTDTQYF
TGTGCCAGAAGCCGTGGCCGGACGGCGCGCACAGATACGCAGTATTTT
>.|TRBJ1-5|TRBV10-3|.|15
CAISGTPDSNQPQHF
TGTGCCATCAGTGGGACACCGGATAGCAATCAGCCCCAGCATTTT
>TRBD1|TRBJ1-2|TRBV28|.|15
CASSPRDRALYGYTF
TGTGCCAGCAGTCCCCGGGACAGGGCGCTCTATGGCTACACCTTC
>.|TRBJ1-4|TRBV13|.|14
CASSKRGIDEKLFF
TGTGCCAGCAGCAAAAGGGGGATCGATGAAAAACTGTTTTTT
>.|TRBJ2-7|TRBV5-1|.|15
CASSPPGARGNEQYF
TGCGCCAGCAGCCCTCCAGGGGCCCGGGGGAACGAGCAGTACTTC
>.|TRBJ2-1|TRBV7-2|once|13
CASSRRGPHEQFF
TGTGCCAGCAGCCGCAGAGGGCCTCATGAGCAGTTCTTC
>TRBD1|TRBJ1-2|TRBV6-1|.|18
CASSGPPGQGGPPYGYTF
TGTGCCAGCAGTGGACCGCCCGGACAGGGGGGCCCTCCCTATGGCTACACCTTC
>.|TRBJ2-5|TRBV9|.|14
CASSVEASTETQYF
TGTGCCAGCAGCGTAGAGGCTAGCACTGAGACCCAGTACTTC
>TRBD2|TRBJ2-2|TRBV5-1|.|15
CASSLVAGRNGELFF
TGCGCCAGCAGCTTGGTAGCGGGCCGTAATGGGGAGCTGTTTTTT
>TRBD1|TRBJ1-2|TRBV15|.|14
CATSVRQGLGGYTF
TGTGCCACCAGCGTCAGACAGGGTTTAGGGGGCTACACCTTC
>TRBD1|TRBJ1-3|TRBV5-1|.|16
CASSLGRTGGANTIYF
TGCGCCAGCAGCTTGGGGCGAACAGGGGGCGCGAACACCATATATTTT
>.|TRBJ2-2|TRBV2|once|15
CASSEDRAKTGELFF
TGTGCCAGCAGTGAAGACAGGGCTAAGACCGGGGAGCTGTTTTTT
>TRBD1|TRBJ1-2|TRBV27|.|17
CASSNSGTGGLVYGYTF
TGTGCCAGCTCCAACTCCGGGACAGGGGGCTTGGTCTATGGCTACACCTTC
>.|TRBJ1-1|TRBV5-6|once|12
CASSFGRTEAFF
TGTGCCAGCAGCTTCGGCAGGACTGAAGCTTTCTTT
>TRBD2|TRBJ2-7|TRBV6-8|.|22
CASSNTGRGDRGLADPGGEQYF
TGTGCCAGCAGCAATACGGGTCGTGGAGACAGGGGACTAGCGGACCCGGGGGGGGAGCAGTACTTC
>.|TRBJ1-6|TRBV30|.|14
CAWSGTLGNSPLHF
TGTGCCTGGAGTGGGACCTTGGGGAATTCACCCCTCCACTTT
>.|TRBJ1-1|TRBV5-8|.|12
CASSLLVTEAFF
TGTGCCAGCAGCTTATTAGTCACTGAAGCTTTCTTT
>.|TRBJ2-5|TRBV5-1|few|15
CASSPQGRTTETQYF
TGCGCCAGCAGCCCTCAGGGGAGGACTACAGAGACCCAGTACTTC
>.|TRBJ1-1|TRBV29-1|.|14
CSVEASGEKTEAFF
TGCAGCGTTGAAGCATCGGGGGAGAAGACTGAAGCTTTCTTT
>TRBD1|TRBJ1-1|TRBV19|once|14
CATRTGGRDTEAFF
TGTGCCACCCGGACAGGGGGGAGAGACACTGAAGCTTTCTTT
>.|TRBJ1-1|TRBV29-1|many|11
CSVWLNTEAFF
TGCAGCGTTTGGTTGAACACTGAAGCTTTCTTT
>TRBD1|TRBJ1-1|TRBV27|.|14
CASRPGQVWTEAFF
TGTGCCAGCAGGCCGGGACAGGTATGGACTGAAGCTTTCTTT
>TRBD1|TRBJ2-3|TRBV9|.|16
CASSVGTGVTTDTQYF
TGTGCCAGCAGCGTTGGGACAGGGGTGACCACAGATACGCAGTATTTT
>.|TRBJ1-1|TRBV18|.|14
CASSPQGGNTEAFF
TGTGCCAGCTCACCACAAGGAGGAAACACTGAAGCTTTCTTT
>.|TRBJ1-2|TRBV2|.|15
CASRQADRLNYGYTF
TGTGCCAGCAGGCAAGCGGACAGATTAAACTATGGCTACACCTTC
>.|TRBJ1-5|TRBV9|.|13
CASSVAIDQPQHF
TGTGCCAGCAGCGTAGCCATTGATCAGCCCCAGCATTTT
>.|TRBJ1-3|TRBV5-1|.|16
CASSLAGGALGNTIYF
TGCGCCAGCAGCTTGGCCGGGGGGGCGCTTGGAAACACCATATATTTT
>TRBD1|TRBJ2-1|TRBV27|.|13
CASSPRTGHEQFF
TGTGCCAGCAGTCCGAGGACAGGGCATGAGCAGTTCTTC
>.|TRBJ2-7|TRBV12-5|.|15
CASAPWTGSSYEQYF
TGTGCTAGTGCCCCATGGACGGGCAGCTCCTACGAGCAGTACTTC
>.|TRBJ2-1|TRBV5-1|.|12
CASSLGRDEQFF
TGCGCCAGCAGCTTGGGCAGGGATGAGCAGTTCTTC
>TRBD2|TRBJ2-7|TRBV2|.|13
CASLREAPYEQYF
TGTGCCAGCCTACGGGAGGCCCCCTACGAGCAGTACTTC
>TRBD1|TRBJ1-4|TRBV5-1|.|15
CASSGGQGFNEKLFF
TGCGCCAGCAGCGGGGGACAGGGGTTTAATGAAAAACTGTTTTTT
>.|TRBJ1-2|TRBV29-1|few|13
CSVRGAGSYGYTF
TGCAGCGTTAGGGGTGCTGGATCCTATGGCTACACCTTC
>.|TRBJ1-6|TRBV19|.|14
CASSTGQNNSPLHF
TGTGCCAGTAGTACCGGACAGAATAATTCACCCCTCCACTTT
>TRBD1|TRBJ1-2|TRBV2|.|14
CASTTDRDNYGYTF
TGTGCCAGCACTACGGACAGGGATAACTATGGCTACACCTTC
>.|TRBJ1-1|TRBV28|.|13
CAAGEGRDTEAFF
TGTGCCGCTGGGGAAGGAAGGGACACTGAAGCTTTCTTT
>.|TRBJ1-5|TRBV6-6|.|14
CASTPLSSNQPQHF
TGTGCCAGCACCCCCTTGAGTAGCAATCAGCCCCAGCATTTT
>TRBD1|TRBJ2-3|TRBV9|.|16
CASSVVDRGPGDTQYF
TGTGCCAGCAGCGTAGTGGACAGGGGGCCTGGAGATACGCAGTATTTT
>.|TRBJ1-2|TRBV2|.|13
CASSERQPYGYTF
TGTGCCAGCAGTGAGCGACAGCCCTATGGCTACACCTTC